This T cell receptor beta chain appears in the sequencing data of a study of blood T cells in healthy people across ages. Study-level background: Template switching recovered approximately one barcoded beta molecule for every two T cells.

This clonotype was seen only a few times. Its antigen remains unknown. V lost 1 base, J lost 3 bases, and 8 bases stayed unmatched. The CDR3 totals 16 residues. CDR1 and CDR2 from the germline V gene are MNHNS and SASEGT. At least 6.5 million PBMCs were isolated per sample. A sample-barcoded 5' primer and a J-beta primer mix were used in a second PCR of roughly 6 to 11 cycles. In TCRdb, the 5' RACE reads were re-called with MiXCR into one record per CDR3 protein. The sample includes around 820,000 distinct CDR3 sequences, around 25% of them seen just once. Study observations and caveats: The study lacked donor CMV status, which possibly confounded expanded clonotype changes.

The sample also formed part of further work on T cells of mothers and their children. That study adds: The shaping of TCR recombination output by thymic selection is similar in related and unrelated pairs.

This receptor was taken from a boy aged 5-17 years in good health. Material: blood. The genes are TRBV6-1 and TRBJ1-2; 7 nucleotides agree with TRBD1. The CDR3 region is CASSEGWVGQDYGYTF. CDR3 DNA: TGTGCCAGCAGTGAAGGCTGGGTCGGACAGGACTATGGCTACACCTTC.